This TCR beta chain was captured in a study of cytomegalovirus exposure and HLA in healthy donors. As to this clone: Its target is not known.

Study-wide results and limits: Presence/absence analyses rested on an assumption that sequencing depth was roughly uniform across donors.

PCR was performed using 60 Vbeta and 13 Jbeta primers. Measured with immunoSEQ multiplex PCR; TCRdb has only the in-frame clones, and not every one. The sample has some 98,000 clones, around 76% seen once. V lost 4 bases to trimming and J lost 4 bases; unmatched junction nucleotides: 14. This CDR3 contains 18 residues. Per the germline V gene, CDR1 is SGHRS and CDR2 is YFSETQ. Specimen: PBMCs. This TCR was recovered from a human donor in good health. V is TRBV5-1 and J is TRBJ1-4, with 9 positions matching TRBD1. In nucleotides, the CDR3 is TGCGCCAGCAGCCCCGGACAGGGGAACGTCCCTTTTAATGAAAAACTGTTTTTT. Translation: CASSPGQGNVPFNEKLFF.